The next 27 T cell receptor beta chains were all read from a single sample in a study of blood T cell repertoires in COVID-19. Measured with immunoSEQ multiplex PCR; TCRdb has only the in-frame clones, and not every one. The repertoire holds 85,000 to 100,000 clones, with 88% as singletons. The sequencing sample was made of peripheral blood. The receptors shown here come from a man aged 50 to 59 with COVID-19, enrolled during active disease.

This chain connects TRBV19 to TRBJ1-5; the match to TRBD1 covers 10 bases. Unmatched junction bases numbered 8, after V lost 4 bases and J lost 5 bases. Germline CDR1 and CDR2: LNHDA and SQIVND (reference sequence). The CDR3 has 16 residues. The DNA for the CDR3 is TGTGCCAGTAGTAGGCGGGACAGGGGAACAGATCAGCCCCAGCATTTT. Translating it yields CASSRRDRGTDQPQHF.

The CDR3 here is CSVATGTGNTGELFF. CDR3 sequence (DNA): TGCAGCGTCGCCACCGGGACAGGGAACACCGGGGAGCTGTTTTTT. This chain links TRBV29-1 with TRBJ2-2; 8 positions agree with TRBD1. Looked up from germline, CDR1 is SQVTM and CDR2 is ANQGSEA. The J segment lost 1 base and the V segment lost 6 bases, leaving 7 bases of the junction unmatched. This CDR3 is built from 15 residues.

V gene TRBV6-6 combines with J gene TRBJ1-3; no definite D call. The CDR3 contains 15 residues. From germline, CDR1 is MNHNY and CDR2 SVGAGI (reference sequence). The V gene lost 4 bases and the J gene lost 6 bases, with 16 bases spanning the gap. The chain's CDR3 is CASSFSSGVSNTIYF. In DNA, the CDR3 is TGTGCCAGCAGTTTCTCCAGTGGTGTCTCAAACACCATATATTTT.

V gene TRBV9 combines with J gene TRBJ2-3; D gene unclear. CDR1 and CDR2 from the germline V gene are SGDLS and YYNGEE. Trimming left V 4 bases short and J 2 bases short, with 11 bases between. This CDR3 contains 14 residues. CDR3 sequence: CASSPYDTTDTQYF. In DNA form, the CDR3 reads TGTGCCAGCAGCCCTTATGACACCACAGATACGCAGTATTTT. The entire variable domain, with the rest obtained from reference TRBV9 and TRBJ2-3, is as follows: DSGVTQTPKHLITATGQRVTLRCSPRSGDLSVYWYQQSLDQGLQFLIQYYNGEERAKGNILERFSAQQFPDLHSELNLSSLELGDSALYFCASSPYDTTDTQYFGPGTRLTVL.

DNA for the CDR3: TGCGCCAGCAGCTTGGCGGCGGGAAACTATGGCTACACCTTC. It codes for CASSLAAGNYGYTF. The V call is TRBV5-1, the J call TRBJ1-2; D is undetermined. The V end lost 0 bases, the J end lost 2 bases, and 8 bases lay between the germline ends. Per the germline V gene, CDR1 is SGHRS and CDR2 is YFSETQ. The CDR3 runs 14 residues.

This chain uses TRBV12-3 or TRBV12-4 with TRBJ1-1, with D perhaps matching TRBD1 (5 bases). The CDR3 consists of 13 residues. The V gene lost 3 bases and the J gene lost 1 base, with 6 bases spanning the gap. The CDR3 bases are TGTGCCAGCAGTTTCCAGGGGAACACTGAAGCTTTCTTT. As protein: CASSFQGNTEAFF.

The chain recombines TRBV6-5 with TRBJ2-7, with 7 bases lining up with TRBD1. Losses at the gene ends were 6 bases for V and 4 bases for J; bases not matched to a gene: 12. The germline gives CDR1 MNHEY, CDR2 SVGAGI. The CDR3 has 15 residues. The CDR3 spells CASRPRQGTEYEQYF. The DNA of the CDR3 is TGTGCCAGCAGACCCAGACAGGGCACCGAATACGAGCAGTACTTC.

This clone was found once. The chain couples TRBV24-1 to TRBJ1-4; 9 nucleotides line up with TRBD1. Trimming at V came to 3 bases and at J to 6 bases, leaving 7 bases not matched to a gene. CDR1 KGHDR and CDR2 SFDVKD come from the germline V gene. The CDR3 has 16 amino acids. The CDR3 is CATSDPGQGSYEKLFF. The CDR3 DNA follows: TGTGCCACCAGTGATCCCGGACAGGGGAGCTATGAAAAACTGTTTTTT.

The CDR3 bases are TGTGCCAGCTCACCGAGGACTAGCGGGGCAACAGATACGCAGTATTTT. Translation: CASSPRTSGATDTQYF. The V and J genes are TRBV18 and TRBJ2-3, with 12 bases fitting TRBD2. The V and J ends lost 3 bases and 3 bases, in that order; junction bases with no gene match: 4. CDR1 and CDR2 from the germline V gene are KGHSH and LQKENI. CDR3 size: 16 residues.

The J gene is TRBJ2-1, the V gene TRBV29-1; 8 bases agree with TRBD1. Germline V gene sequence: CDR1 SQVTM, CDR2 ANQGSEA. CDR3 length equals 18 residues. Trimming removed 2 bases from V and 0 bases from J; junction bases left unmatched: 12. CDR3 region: CSVEPTGEFKSSYNEQFF. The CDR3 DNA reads TGCAGCGTTGAACCGACAGGGGAATTTAAGAGCTCCTACAATGAGCAGTTCTTC.

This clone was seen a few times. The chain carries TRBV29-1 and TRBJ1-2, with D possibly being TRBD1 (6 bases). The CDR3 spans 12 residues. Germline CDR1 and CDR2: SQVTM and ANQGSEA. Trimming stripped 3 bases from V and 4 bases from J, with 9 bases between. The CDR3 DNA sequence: TGCAGCGTTGAGAGACAGGCCTATGGCTACACCTTC. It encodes CSVERQAYGYTF.

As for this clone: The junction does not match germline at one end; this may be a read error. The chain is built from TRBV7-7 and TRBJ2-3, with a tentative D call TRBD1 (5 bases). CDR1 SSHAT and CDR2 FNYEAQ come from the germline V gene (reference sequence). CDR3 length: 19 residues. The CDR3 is CASSLAVLGVGSHTDTQYF. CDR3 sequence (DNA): TGTGCTAGCAGCTTAGCAGTATTAGGGGTCGGCAGCCACACAGATACGCAGTATTTT.

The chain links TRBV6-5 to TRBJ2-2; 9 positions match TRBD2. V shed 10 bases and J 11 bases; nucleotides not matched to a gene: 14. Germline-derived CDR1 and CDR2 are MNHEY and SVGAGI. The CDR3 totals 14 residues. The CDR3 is CATRVASGVSELFF. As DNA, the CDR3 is TGTGCCACCCGGGTGGCTAGCGGGGTGAGCGAGCTGTTTTTT.

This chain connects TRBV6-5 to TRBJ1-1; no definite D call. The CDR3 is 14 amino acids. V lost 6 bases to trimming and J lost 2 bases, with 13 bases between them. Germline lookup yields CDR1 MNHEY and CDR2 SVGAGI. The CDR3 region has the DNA TGTGCCAGCAGCTACCTTTTACACAACACTGAAGCTTTCTTT. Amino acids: CASSYLLHNTEAFF.

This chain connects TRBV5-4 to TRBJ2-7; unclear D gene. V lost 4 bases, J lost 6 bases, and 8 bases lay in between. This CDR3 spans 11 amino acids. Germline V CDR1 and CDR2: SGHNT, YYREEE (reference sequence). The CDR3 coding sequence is TGTGCCAGCAGCGTTTCTAGCGAGCAGTACTTC. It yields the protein CASSVSSEQYF.

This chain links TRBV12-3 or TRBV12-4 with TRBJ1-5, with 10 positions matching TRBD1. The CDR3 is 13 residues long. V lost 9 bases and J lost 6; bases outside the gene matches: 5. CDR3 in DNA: TGTGCCAGTGGACAGGGGGGAGGTCAGCCCCAGCATTTT. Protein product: CASGQGGGQPQHF.

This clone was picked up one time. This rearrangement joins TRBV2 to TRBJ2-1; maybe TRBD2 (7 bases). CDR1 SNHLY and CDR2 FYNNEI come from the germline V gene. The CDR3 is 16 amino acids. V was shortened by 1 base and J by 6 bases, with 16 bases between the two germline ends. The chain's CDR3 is CASSEDRGGVSNEQFF. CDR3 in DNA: TGTGCCAGCAGTGAAGATAGGGGGGGAGTTAGCAATGAGCAGTTCTTC.

As DNA, the CDR3 is TGTGCCAGCAGCTTAGTGGGGGCGGGCAATCAGCCCCAGCATTTT. This codes for CASSLVGAGNQPQHF. The V gene is TRBV7-9, the J gene TRBJ1-5, with D possibly TRBD1 on 6 matching bases. This CDR3 is built from 15 residues. The germline V gene encodes CDR1 SEHNR and CDR2 FQNEAQ (reference sequence). Trimming took off 1 base at V and 2 bases at J, with 9 bases between the two ends.

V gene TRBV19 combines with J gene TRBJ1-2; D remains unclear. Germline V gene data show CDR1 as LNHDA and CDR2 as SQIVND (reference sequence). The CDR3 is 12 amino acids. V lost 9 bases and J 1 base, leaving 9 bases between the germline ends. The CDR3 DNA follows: TGTGCCAGCCAACAGAATAACTATGGCTACACCTTC. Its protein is CASQQNNYGYTF.

In DNA, the CDR3 is TGTGCCAGCAGCCGAAGAGACGAGCAGTACTTC. Its protein is CASSRRDEQYF. V and J are TRBV11-2 and TRBJ2-7; D uncertain. CDR1 and CDR2 from the germline V gene are SGHAT and FQNNGV. This CDR3 has 11 amino acids. With 5 bases removed from V and 5 bases from J, the gap between germline ends came to 7 bases.

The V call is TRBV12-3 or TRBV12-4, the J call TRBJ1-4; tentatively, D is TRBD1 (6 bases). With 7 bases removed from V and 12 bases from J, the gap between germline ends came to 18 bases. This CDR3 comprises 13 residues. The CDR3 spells CASIANRVGELFF. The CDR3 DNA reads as TGTGCCAGCATCGCGAACAGGGTTGGCGAACTGTTTTTT.

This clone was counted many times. The CDR3 DNA is TGTGCCAGCAGTCCGCACGGGACAGGGGGCGCGGGGTATGGCTACACCTTC. Residues: CASSPHGTGGAGYGYTF. The chain uses TRBV6-6 and TRBJ1-2; 12 positions match TRBD1. J gave up 5 bases and V 5 bases, and 12 bases lay outside the gene matches. The CDR3 is 17 residues long. In germline, CDR1 is MNHNY, CDR2 SVGAGI (reference sequence).

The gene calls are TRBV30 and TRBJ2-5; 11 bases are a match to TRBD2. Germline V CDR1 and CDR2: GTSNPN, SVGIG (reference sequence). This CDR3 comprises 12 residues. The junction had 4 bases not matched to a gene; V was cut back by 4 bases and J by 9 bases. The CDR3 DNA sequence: TGTGCCTGGAAGTTAGCGGGGGGGGCCCAGTACTTC. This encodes CAWKLAGGAQYF.

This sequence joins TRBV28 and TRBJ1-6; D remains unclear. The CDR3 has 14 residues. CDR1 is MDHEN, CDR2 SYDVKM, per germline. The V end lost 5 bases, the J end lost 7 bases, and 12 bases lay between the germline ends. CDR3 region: CASSPAEENSPLHF. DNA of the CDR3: TGTGCCAGCAGTCCCGCCGAAGAGAATTCACCCCTCCACTTT. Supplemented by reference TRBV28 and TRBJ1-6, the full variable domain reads DVKVTQSSRYLVKRTGEKVFLECVQDMDHENMFWYRQDPGLGLRLIYFSYDVKMKEKGDIPEGYSVSREKKERFSLILESASTNQTSMYLCASSPAEENSPLHFGNGTRLTVT.

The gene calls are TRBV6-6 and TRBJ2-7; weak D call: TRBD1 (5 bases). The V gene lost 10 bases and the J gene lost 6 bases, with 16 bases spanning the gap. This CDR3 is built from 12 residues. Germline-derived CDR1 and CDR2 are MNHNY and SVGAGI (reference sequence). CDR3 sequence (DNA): TGTGCCACCCACTTGGCTCAGGGCGAGCAGTACTTC. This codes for CATHLAQGEQYF.

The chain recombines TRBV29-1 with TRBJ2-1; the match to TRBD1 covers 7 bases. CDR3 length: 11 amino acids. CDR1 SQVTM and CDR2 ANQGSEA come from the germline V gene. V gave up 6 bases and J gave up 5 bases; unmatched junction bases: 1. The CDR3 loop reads CSVTGDNEQFF. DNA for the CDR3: TGCAGCGTCACAGGGGACAATGAGCAGTTCTTC.

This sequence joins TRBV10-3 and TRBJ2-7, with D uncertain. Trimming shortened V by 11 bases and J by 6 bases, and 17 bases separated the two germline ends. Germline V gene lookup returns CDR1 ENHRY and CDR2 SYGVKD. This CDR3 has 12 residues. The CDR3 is CAVTTAAFEQYF. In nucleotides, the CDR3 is TGTGCCGTTACGACTGCGGCTTTCGAGCAGTACTTC.